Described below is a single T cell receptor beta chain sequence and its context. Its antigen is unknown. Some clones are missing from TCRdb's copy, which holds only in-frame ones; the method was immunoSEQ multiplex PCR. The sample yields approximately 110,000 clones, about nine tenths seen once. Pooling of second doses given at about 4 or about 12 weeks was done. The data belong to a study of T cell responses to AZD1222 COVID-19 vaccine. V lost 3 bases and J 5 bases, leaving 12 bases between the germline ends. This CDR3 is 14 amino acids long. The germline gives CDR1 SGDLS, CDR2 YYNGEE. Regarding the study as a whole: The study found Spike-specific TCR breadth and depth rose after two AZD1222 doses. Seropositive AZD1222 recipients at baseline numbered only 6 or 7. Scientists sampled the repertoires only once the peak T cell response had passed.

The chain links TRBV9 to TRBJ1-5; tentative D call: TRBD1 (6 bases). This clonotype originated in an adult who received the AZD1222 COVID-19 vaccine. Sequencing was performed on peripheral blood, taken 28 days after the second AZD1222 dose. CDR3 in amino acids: CASSDTGFYQPQHF. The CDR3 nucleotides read TGTGCCAGCAGCGATACAGGGTTCTATCAGCCCCAGCATTTT. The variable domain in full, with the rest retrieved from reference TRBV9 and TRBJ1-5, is DSGVTQTPKHLITATGQRVTLRCSPRSGDLSVYWYQQSLDQGLQFLIQYYNGEERAKGNILERFSAQQFPDLHSELNLSSLELGDSALYFCASSDTGFYQPQHFGDGTRLSIL.